Following are 32 T cell receptor beta chains from one sample sequenced in a study of tumor-infiltrating lymphocytes in primary liver carcinoma. For each extraction, RNA and DNA were obtained together from approximately 20-30 mg of unsorted bulk tissue. TCR beta cDNA was reverse-transcribed from 400 to 500 ng of total RNA. The reaction used a constant-region primer and ProtoScript II reverse transcriptase. Amplification in three nested multiplex PCR rounds with slightly modified ARM-PCR gave rise to TCR beta libraries. The two initial PCR rounds, approximately 10 cycles each, used TRBV1-TRBV30 forward and C-beta reverse primers. TCRdb fed the multiplex PCR reads into MiXCR, producing one record per CDR3 protein. The table records 100,000 to 150,000 distinct CDR3 sequences, around 64% of them present only once. Sequenced material: liver tumor tissue from sampling region 3. Sample subset: tumor region T3, left-lateral pole. The receptors here all came from a woman aged 55-69 years with primary liver carcinoma and hepatitis B virus infection.

This clonotype was seen more than once but under ten times. This may stem from a read error, because a much larger clone lies one nucleotide away. The chain has TRBV19 and TRBJ1-1; D is ambiguous. The ends were cut back, 7 bases at V and 1 base at J, with 7 bases in the middle. The CDR3 totals 12 residues. The germline gives CDR1 LNHDA, CDR2 SQIVND (reference sequence). The CDR3 region has the DNA TGTGCCAGTAAAGACGCGAACACTGAAGCTTTCTTT. Its protein product is CASKDANTEAFF.

This clonotype was found many times. One end of the junction fails to match germline, which may point to a read error. V and J are TRBV28 and TRBJ1-2; the D is unclear. Per germline, CDR1 MDHEN and CDR2 SYDVKM. The CDR3 is 13 amino acids. The CDR3: CALRPGGTYGYTF. The CDR3 bases are TGCGCCCTTAGACCCGGCGGTACCTATGGCTACACCTTC.

This clonotype occurred many times. V and J are TRBV5-4 and TRBJ2-1, with 7 positions matching TRBD2. The V gene end was trimmed by 4 bases and the J gene end by 0 bases; junction bases not matched to a gene: 7. This CDR3 region has 16 residues. Germline V lookup: CDR1 SGHNT, CDR2 YYREEE (reference sequence). CDR3 DNA sequence: TGTGCCAGCAGCCCGGGAGCGGGGAGCTCCTACAATGAGCAGTTCTTC. Translation: CASSPGAGSSYNEQFF.

This clonotype was counted a single time. A much larger clone is a single base away; this may be a read error. The chain couples TRBV14 to TRBJ2-7; 12 bases are a match to TRBD1. The CDR3 has 15 residues. With 2 bases clipped from V and 6 bases from J, the junction kept 5 bases outside the gene matches. Germline V gene data show CDR1 as SGHDN and CDR2 as FVKESK. The CDR3 sequence is CASSQQGQGAPEQYF. The CDR3 coding sequence is TGTGCCAGCAGCCAACAGGGACAGGGGGCGCCCGAGCAGTACTTC.

Concerning this clonotype itself: Germline is not matched at one junction end, which may reflect a read error. This chain links TRBV5-4 with TRBJ2-3; D is ambiguous. The CDR3 has 12 residues. The V gene's germline CDR1 is SGHNT and CDR2 YYREEE (reference sequence). CDR3 protein: CASNLSEDTQYF. Here the CDR3 DNA reads TGTGCCAGCAACTTGAGCGAGGATACGCAGTATTTT.

This clonotype has just a few counts. A read error may explain this, as a much larger clone is one base away. V is TRBV4-2 and J is TRBJ2-7; 8 nucleotides line up with TRBD2. V gave up 8 bases and J gave up 4 bases; unmatched junction bases: 7. The CDR3 is 13 residues long. Per germline, CDR1 LGHNA and CDR2 YNFKEQ. Here the CDR3 reads CASGKIAGYEQYF. Here the CDR3 DNA reads TGTGCCAGCGGCAAGATAGCGGGGTACGAGCAGTACTTC.

Points on this clonotype: A read error may account for a junction end that differs from germline. The chain couples TRBV11-3 to TRBJ2-3; 7 nucleotides align to TRBD1. The CDR3 totals 14 residues. Germline values: CDR1 SGHNT, CDR2 YENEEA. Written as DNA, the CDR3 is TGTAACAGCAGCCATCGGACAGGCACAGATACGCAGAATTTT. It yields the protein CNSSHRTGTDTQNF.

The chain employs TRBV7-9 and TRBJ2-1; 10 bases line up with TRBD2. V lost 4 bases and J lost 3; bases outside the gene matches: 12. Germline values: CDR1 SEHNR, CDR2 FQNEAQ (reference sequence). This CDR3 region has 18 residues. The CDR3 DNA is TGTGCCAGCAGCTCCGCATTCGAACTAGCGGGATTCTACAATGAGCAGTTCTTC. It codes for CASSSAFELAGFYNEQFF.

Of note for this clonotype: Because the CDR3's place on the DNA is in doubt, the DNA is left out and the CDR3 is given as listed by TCRdb. This chain uses TRBV4-1 with TRBJ1-2; the tabulated D call, TRBD1, remains unverified against the DNA. The CDR3 is made up of 16 amino acids, end residues included. Germline lookup yields CDR1 MGHRA and CDR2 YSYEKL. Here the CDR3 reads CTSSQDLEGFTYGCTF.

The chain links TRBV5-1 to TRBJ2-7; possible D gene TRBD1, 5 bases. Trimming took 0 bases from V and 1 from J, leaving 8 bases between them. The CDR3 contains 14 residues. Germline-derived CDR1 and CDR2 are SGHRS and YFSETQ. CDR3 DNA sequence: TGCGCCAGCAGCTTGGGGACACAATCCTACGAGCAGTACTTC. Protein product: CASSLGTQSYEQYF.

As concerns this clonotype: A much larger clone is a single base away; this may be a read error. The chain carries TRBV29-1 and TRBJ2-7, with 12 bases matching TRBD2. CDR1 and CDR2 from the germline V gene are SQVTM and ANQGSEA. With 7 bases clipped from V and 3 bases from J, the junction kept 7 bases outside the gene matches. This CDR3 is 14 amino acids long. In DNA, the CDR3 is TGCAGCGATTCGACTAGCGGGAGACTCTACGAGCAGTACTTC. This translates into CSDSTSGRLYEQYF.

As concerns this clonotype: A much larger clone differs from this one at a single base, so this may be a read error. This chain connects TRBV29-1 to TRBJ2-2; 8 positions match TRBD2. With 6 bases clipped from V and 9 bases from J, the junction kept 27 bases outside the gene matches. This CDR3 has 19 amino acids. Looked up from germline, CDR1 is SQVTM and CDR2 is ANQGSEA. CDR3 nucleotide sequence: TGCAGCGTGGGGGGACTAGTGGGAGCGAGAAGTGCGAGTACCCGGGAGCTGTTTTTT. Translating it yields CSVGGLVGARSASTRELFF.

A remark on this clonotype: This could be a read error, since a much larger clone is one nucleotide away. V and J are TRBV29-1 and TRBJ2-4, with 8 nucleotides matching TRBD1. The CDR3 runs 16 residues. From germline, CDR1 is SQVTM and CDR2 ANQGSEA. The CDR3 region is CGVESGGSRAKNIQYF. The CDR3 DNA follows: TGCGGCGTTGAATCAGGGGGCAGTAGGGCCAAAAACATTCAGTACTTC. The full variable domain, with the rest looked up from reference TRBV29-1 and TRBJ2-4, is SAVISQKPSRDICQRGTSLTIQCQVDSQVTMMFWYRQQPGQSLTLIATANQGSEATYESGFVIDKFPISRPNLTFSTLTVSNMSPEDSSIYLCGVESGGSRAKNIQYFGAGTRLSVL.

About this clonotype: Germline and junction disagree at one end, which may indicate a read error. This chain joins TRBV11-3 and TRBJ2-2; 10 bases map to TRBD2. Germline CDR1 is SGHNT and CDR2 is YENEEA. The CDR3 totals 17 residues. The CDR3 loop reads CTSSLGRLAGDTGELLF. The DNA for the CDR3 is TGTACCAGCAGCTTAGGCAGGCTAGCGGGAGACACCGGGGAGCTGCTTTTT.

With respect to this clonotype: Sequence at one end of the junction differs from germline and may be a read error. The rearrangement links TRBV11-3 to TRBJ2-2; D is possibly TRBD1 (5 bases). The CDR3 has 14 amino acids. Looked up from germline, CDR1 is SGHNT and CDR2 is YENEEA. The CDR3 DNA reads TGTGTCAGCAGCTTTAACAGGTACACCGGGGAGCTGTTTTTT. Translated: CVSSFNRYTGELFF.

This clonotype was seen once. The CDR3 carries no conserved terminal phenylalanine or tryptophan, so it likely arises from a read error. This sequence joins TRBV29-1 and TRBJ2-2; no clear D gene. This CDR3 region has 13 residues. Germline V gene lookup returns CDR1 SQVTM and CDR2 ANQGSEA. CDR3 amino acids: CCVTGHSGGELFL. The CDR3 nucleotides read TGCTGCGTCACTGGGCACTCGGGCGGGGAGCTGTTTCTT.

This clonotype was detected a few times. The rearrangement links TRBV28 to TRBJ2-4; D perhaps matches TRBD2 (6 bases). The CDR3 is made up of 15 amino acids. V was trimmed by 5 bases and J by 2 bases, leaving 13 bases between them. Germline V gene data show CDR1 as MDHEN and CDR2 as SYDVKM. The CDR3 loop reads CASSPGGDSKNIQYF. CDR3 sequence (DNA): TGTGCCAGCAGTCCAGGAGGGGATTCCAAAAACATTCAGTACTTC.

The rearrangement links TRBV11-3 to TRBJ2-1; D remains unclear. CDR3 size: 14 residues. V lost 1 base to trimming and J lost 5 bases, with 9 bases between them. Germline CDR1 reads SGHNT; CDR2 reads YENEEA. The CDR3 DNA reads as TGTGCCAGCAGCTTAGGGGTCAGCGACAATGAGCAGTTCTTC. Translating gives CASSLGVSDNEQFF.

With respect to this clonotype: Being one base from a much bigger clone, this may be a read error. The V gene is TRBV4-1, the J gene TRBJ1-4; D is unresolved. CDR1 is MGHRA and CDR2 is YSYEKL in the germline V gene. The CDR3 is 19 residues long. In nucleotides, the CDR3 is TGCGCCAGCAACCAACGTGACAATGATGGGAAACCAACTAATGAAAAACTGTTTTTT. This sequence encodes CASNQRDNDGKPTNEKLFF.

This chain uses TRBV11-2 with TRBJ1-1; D uncertain. CDR1 SGHAT and CDR2 FQNNGV come from the germline V gene. CDR3 length equals 14 residues. V was clipped by 6 bases and J by 6 bases, with 17 bases between them. CDR3 protein: CASRTGTRGAEAFF. DNA for the CDR3: TGTGCCAGCAGAACCGGCACCAGAGGAGCTGAAGCTTTCTTT.

The V gene is TRBV19, the J gene TRBJ2-2; the match to TRBD1 covers 8 bases. Germline CDR1 LNHDA, CDR2 SQIVND (reference sequence). The ends lost 3 bases at V and 2 bases at J; junction bases unmatched: 2. This CDR3 is 15 amino acids long. The CDR3 bases are TGTGCCAGTAGTATCGGGACAGGCAACACCGGGGAGCTGTTTTTT. Its translation: CASSIGTGNTGELFF.

About this clonotype itself: The conserved closing phenylalanine or tryptophan is absent in this CDR3, likely reflecting a read error. Because the CDR3's place on the DNA is in doubt, the DNA is left out and the CDR3 is given as listed by TCRdb. The chain recombines TRBV11-2 with TRBJ2-7; the table's D call, TRBD2, has no DNA check behind it. Germline assignment: CDR1 SGHAT and CDR2 FQNNGV. The CDR3 length equals 18 residues, ends included. This CDR3 is CAASVQGEASGITYERYS.

CDR3 sequence: CASSLGGTGNTIYF. The CDR3 DNA sequence: TGTGCCAGCAGCTTAGGGGGAACTGGAAACACCATATATTTT. This chain uses TRBV7-8 with TRBJ1-3; D remains unclear. Germline V CDR1 and CDR2: SGHVS, FQNEAQ. CDR3 length: 14 amino acids. Deletions cut 1 base from V and 2 bases from J, with 6 bases between.

Comments on this clonotype: It may be a read error: a sequence one base away is much more abundant. The genes are TRBV5-6 and TRBJ2-2, with a possible D match to TRBD2 (6 bases). The CDR3 spans 18 residues. Trimming took off 3 bases at V and 5 bases at J, with 23 bases between the two ends. Germline V gene data show CDR1 as SGHDT and CDR2 as YYEEEE. CDR3 in amino acids: CASSSLWISAGRTGELFF. Written as DNA, the CDR3 is TGTGCCAGCAGCTCACTCTGGATCAGTGCGGGAAGGACCGGGGAGCTGTTTTTT.

This clonotype was detected only a few times. Since a much larger clone is just one base distant, this may be a read error. The rearrangement joins TRBV7-8 to TRBJ2-2; D perhaps matches TRBD2 (5 bases). The germline V gene encodes CDR1 SGHVS and CDR2 FQNEAQ. CDR3 length: 15 amino acids. Deletions cut 3 bases from V and 1 base from J, with 9 bases between. The CDR3 is CASSFVGGNTGELFF. In nucleotides, the CDR3 is TGTGCCAGCAGCTTCGTCGGAGGGAACACCGGGGAGCTGTTTTTT. The full variable domain, its missing parts supplied by reference TRBV7-8 and TRBJ2-2, is GAGVSQSPRYKVAKRGQDVALRCDPISGHVSLFWYQQALGQGPEFLTYFQNEAQLDKSGLPSDRFFAERPEGSVSTLKIQRTQQEDSAVYLCASSFVGGNTGELFFGEGSRLTVL.

In this sample, this clonotype turned up many times. The chain links TRBV5-4 to TRBJ2-4, with D unclear. The CDR3 length is 15 residues. Trimming removed 4 bases at V and 7 bases at J, with 18 bases between. The germline V gene has CDR1 SGHNT and CDR2 YYREEE (reference sequence). The CDR3 loop is CASSPGPQVENIQYF. CDR3 bases: TGTGCCAGCAGCCCCGGCCCTCAGGTCGAGAACATTCAGTACTTC.

This clonotype has a count of ten or more. This chain links TRBV6-5 with TRBJ1-4; tentatively, D is TRBD1 (5 bases). The V gene's germline CDR1 is MNHEY and CDR2 SVGAGI. V shed 5 bases and J shed 5 bases, with 12 bases lying between them. This CDR3 is 14 amino acids long. CDR3 region: CASSRAGKNEKLFF. The CDR3 nucleotides are TGTGCCAGCAGTCGGGCAGGGAAGAATGAAAAACTGTTTTTT.

Ten or more counts support this clonotype. The chain couples TRBV12-3 or TRBV12-4 to TRBJ1-1, with 10 bases aligning to TRBD1. CDR3 size: 13 residues. V was clipped by 1 base and J by 11 bases; unmatched bases: 4. This CDR3 reads CASSLGQGAMAFF. CDR3 coding DNA: TGTGCCAGCAGTTTAGGACAGGGGGCGATGGCTTTCTTT.

This clonotype was found many times. The rearrangement uses TRBV13 and TRBJ1-6; no firm D call. Trimming removed 0 bases at V and 10 bases at J, with 7 bases between. This CDR3 has 13 residues. Germline V CDR1 and CDR2: PRHDT, FYEKMQ (reference sequence). Here the CDR3 reads CASSLGDASPLHF. CDR3 DNA sequence: TGTGCCAGCAGCTTAGGGGACGCCTCACCCCTCCACTTT.

This clonotype was seen only once. The rearrangement joins TRBV7-9 to TRBJ2-1, with D uncertain. This CDR3 comprises 14 residues. V lost 1 base to trimming and J lost 7 bases, with 11 bases between them. Looked up from germline, CDR1 is SEHNR and CDR2 is FQNEAQ (reference sequence). The CDR3 DNA sequence: TGTGCCAGCAGCTTAGACAGCTACAATAATGAGCAGTTCTTC. It codes for CASSLDSYNNEQFF.

On this clonotype: This could be a read error, since a much larger clone is one nucleotide away. The chain couples TRBV6-1 to TRBJ2-7, with D possibly matching TRBD1 (6 bases). In germline, CDR1 is MNHNS, CDR2 SASEGT. V shed 1 base and J shed 2 bases, with 12 bases lying between them. This CDR3 region has 15 residues. CDR3 amino acids: CASSEVGEGAYEQYF. CDR3 DNA sequence: TGTGCCAGCAGTGAAGTGGGCGAGGGGGCCTACGAGCAGTACTTC.

On this clonotype itself: The junction and the germline gene differ at one end; a read error may be behind it. This chain uses TRBV11-2 with TRBJ2-1; tentatively, D is TRBD2 (5 bases). CDR1 and CDR2 (germline): SGHAT, FQNNGV. The CDR3 loop spans 15 amino acids. The CDR3 sequence is CASSLVGGSVSEQFF. The CDR3 nucleotides are TGTGCTAGCAGCTTAGTGGGTGGGAGTGTGAGTGAGCAGTTCTTC.